Listed here is a single T cell receptor beta chain. Its antigen is unknown. The sample is drawn from a study of breast tumors, draining lymph nodes, adjacent tissues. Axillary draining lymph nodes of breast cancer patients supplied the node samples. TCRdb independently ran MiXCR on the multiplex PCR reads; one entry per CDR3 protein. The sample lists about 120,000 distinct CDR3 sequences; 15% to 20% were seen once. Findings of the study overall: Tumor repertoires ranked between lymph nodes and nontumor tissue in diversity, with V and J gene preferences.

The V end lost 1 base, the J end lost 7 bases, and 5 bases lay between the germline ends. Germline V lookup: CDR1 SGHVS, CDR2 FNYEAQ. The CDR3 length is 12 residues. The TCR comes from a female donor with breast cancer. Some clones in this sample may be carry-over from other donors' samples. This chain connects TRBV7-6 to TRBJ2-1, with D unresolved. The sequenced sample was axillary lymph node tissue. Written as DNA, the CDR3 is TGTGCCAGCAGCTTAGTTGTTAATGAGCAGTTCTTC. It encodes CASSLVVNEQFF.